The next 29 T cell receptor beta chains were all read from a single sample in a study of OX40 agonist ivuxolimab in advanced cancers. Generated by immunoSEQ multiplex PCR, the TCRdb table keeps only in-frame clones and is missing some. The sample consists of 25,000 to 35,000 clones, 82% of them appearing once. This sample comprised CD4+ or CD8+ T cells sorted from blood, obtained in a trial of the OX40 agonist ivuxolimab. The receptors originated from an adult with an advanced solid tumor such as melanoma, head and neck, liver or kidney cancer.

V gene TRBV27 combines with J gene TRBJ2-3; 14 nucleotides align to TRBD2. CDR3 length equals 14 residues. Germline CDR1 is MNHEY and CDR2 is SMNVEV (reference sequence). V was clipped by 6 bases and J by 6 bases; unmatched bases: 2. CDR3 sequence reads: CASSRTSGGDTQYF. The CDR3 DNA reads as TGTGCCAGCAGCCGGACTAGCGGGGGGGATACGCAGTATTTT.

V usage is TRBV19 and J usage is TRBJ2-1, with D perhaps assigned TRBD1 or TRBD2 (5 bases each). V was pared by 7 bases and J by 7 bases, with 23 bases between. Germline CDR1 reads LNHDA; CDR2 reads SQIVND (reference sequence). This CDR3 contains 16 residues. The CDR3 DNA reads TGTGCCAGTATCCCGACGGGGCTGGCAAGTGGGAATGAGCAGTTCTTC. It codes for CASIPTGLASGNEQFF.

The genes are TRBV4-2 and TRBJ2-5; the match to TRBD2 covers 8 bases. Germline CDR1 reads LGHNA; CDR2 reads YNFKEQ. The CDR3 sequence is 16 residues long. J gave up 2 bases and V 1 base, and 6 bases lay outside the gene matches. The DNA of the CDR3 is TGTGCCAGCAGCCAAGGGGCCGGGGGGGTTCAAGAGACCCAGTACTTC. Residues: CASSQGAGGVQETQYF.

This clone came up a few times. The chain uses TRBV2 and TRBJ2-5, with no clear D. Trimming cost V 4 bases and J 8 bases, with 8 bases left between them. Germline V lookup: CDR1 SNHLY, CDR2 FYNNEI. This CDR3 is 11 amino acids long. As DNA, the CDR3 is TGTGCCAGCAGTGGTGGGGTTACCCAGTACTTC. Protein: CASSGGVTQYF.

The J gene is TRBJ2-7, the V gene TRBV5-4, with a possible D match to TRBD2 (6 bases). The CDR3 has 14 residues. Germline loops: CDR1 SGHNT, CDR2 YYREEE (reference sequence). Trimming took 0 bases from V and 2 from J, leaving 9 bases between them. The CDR3 region has the DNA TGTGCCAGCAGCTTGGAGGGACTCGCCTACGAGCAGTACTTC. Translated, it gives CASSLEGLAYEQYF.

This clone qualifies as medium-sized. The V gene is TRBV6-6, the J gene TRBJ1-2, with TRBD1 matching 8 bases. The CDR3 length is 13 residues. Germline assignment: CDR1 MNHNY and CDR2 SVGAGI (reference sequence). J was trimmed by 5 bases and V by 5 bases; bases with no gene match: 4. The CDR3 loop is CASSPRTGYGYTF. The CDR3 nucleotides read TGTGCCAGCAGTCCCAGGACAGGGTATGGCTACACCTTC.

CDR3 region: CASSVGREGAYEQYF. The CDR3 DNA reads as TGTGCCAGCAGCGTGGGTCGGGAGGGGGCCTACGAGCAGTACTTC. The rearrangement links TRBV9 to TRBJ2-7, with 8 bases aligning to TRBD2. This CDR3 is built from 15 residues. V dropped 2 bases and J dropped 2; count of bases not matched to a gene: 6. Germline V gene lookup returns CDR1 SGDLS and CDR2 YYNGEE.

The chain recombines TRBV18 with TRBJ2-7, with TRBD1 identical over 9 bases. The CDR3 covers 15 residues. Trimming cost V 2 bases and J 5 bases; bases outside gene matches: 7. Per the germline V gene, CDR1 is KGHSH and CDR2 is LQKENI. CDR3 sequence reads: CASSPWTGVEHEQYF. CDR3 bases: TGTGCCAGCTCACCATGGACAGGGGTCGAACACGAGCAGTACTTC. Full variable domain (missing parts from reference TRBV18 and TRBJ2-7): NAGVMQNPRHLVRRRGQEARLRCSPMKGHSHVYWYRQLPEEGLKFMVYLQKENIIDESGMPKERFSAEFPKEGPSILRIQQVVRGDSAAYFCASSPWTGVEHEQYFGPGTRLTVT.

This clone was seen more than once but under ten times. The J gene is TRBJ1-1, the V gene TRBV28; D perhaps matches TRBD1 (5 bases). V lost 1 base and J lost 1, with 10 bases in between. The germline V gene encodes CDR1 MDHEN and CDR2 SYDVKM. The CDR3 sequence is 15 residues long. DNA for the CDR3: TGTGCCAGCAGTTTATCTTGGGGCGGGAACACTGAAGCTTTCTTT. Protein: CASSLSWGGNTEAFF.

V and J are TRBV15 and TRBJ1-6, with D tentatively TRBD1 (5 bases). The CDR3 sequence is 15 residues long. Germline CDR1 reads LNHNV; CDR2 reads YYDKDF (reference sequence). Trimming removed 0 bases from V and 8 bases from J, with 11 bases in between. This CDR3 reads CATSRDFEGYSPLHF. The CDR3 nucleotides are TGTGCCACCAGCAGAGATTTTGAGGGGTATTCACCCCTCCACTTT.

V and J are TRBV5-1 and TRBJ1-1, with 10 bases that match TRBD1. The trim removed 3 bases at V and 5 bases at J, leaving 7 bases unmatched. Germline CDR1 reads SGHRS; CDR2 reads YFSETQ. The CDR3 runs to 15 residues. The CDR3 protein is CASSSMGQGRTEAFF. As DNA, the CDR3 is TGCGCCAGCAGCTCAATGGGACAGGGGAGGACTGAAGCTTTCTTT.

The chain has TRBV27 and TRBJ2-1, with 11 bases identical to TRBD1. Germline CDR1 MNHEY, CDR2 SMNVEV (reference sequence). This CDR3 comprises 16 residues. The V and J ends lost 6 bases and 8 bases, in that order; junction bases with no gene match: 12. CDR3 region: CASRGGFGTGGYEQFF. The CDR3 nucleotides are TGTGCCAGCAGGGGTGGTTTTGGGACAGGGGGTTATGAGCAGTTCTTC.

The CDR3 DNA reads TGTGCCAGCAGCTTTGGACAGGGTTCATACGAGCAGTACTTC. Translation: CASSFGQGSYEQYF. The chain couples TRBV7-2 to TRBJ2-7; 8 bases are shared with TRBD1. Germline V lookup: CDR1 SGHTA, CDR2 FQGNSA. The CDR3 contains 14 residues. V lost 3 bases, J lost 4 bases, and 5 bases stayed unmatched.

The chain employs TRBV11-2 and TRBJ2-7; 13 bases are shared with TRBD2. V trimming: 4 bases; J trimming: 1 base; junction bases outside the gene matches: 1. The germline gives CDR1 SGHAT, CDR2 FQNNGV. This CDR3 has 15 amino acids. CDR3 coding DNA: TGTGCCAGCAGCTGGACTAGCGGGGGTTCCTACGAGCAGTACTTC. It yields the protein CASSWTSGGSYEQYF.

The table lists this clone with a few counts. V gene TRBV6-1 combines with J gene TRBJ2-7; TRBD2 might be the D (6 bases). Germline CDR1 MNHNS, CDR2 SASEGT. Trimming removed 10 bases at V and 7 bases at J, with 14 bases between. This CDR3 is 11 amino acids long. The CDR3 DNA reads TGTGCCACCGGGGCGGGGAGTGAGCAGTACTTC. Protein: CATGAGSEQYF.

The gene calls are TRBV2 and TRBJ2-3, with D perhaps TRBD1 or TRBD2 (5 bases each). CDR3 size: 15 residues. The germline CDR1 and CDR2 sequences are SNHLY and FYNNEI. V was cut by 3 bases and J by 3 bases, with 13 bases left in between. CDR3 in amino acids: CASSDYLEGTDTQYF. The CDR3 DNA reads as TGTGCCAGCAGTGATTATTTAGAGGGGACAGATACGCAGTATTTT.

The CDR3 coding sequence is TGTGCCAGCAGCTTCCAAGGGCGGGTACAAGAGACCCAGTACTTC. It codes for CASSFQGRVQETQYF. The chain uses TRBV11-1 and TRBJ2-5; tentative D call: TRBD2 (5 bases). The CDR3 sequence is 15 residues long. Looked up from germline, CDR1 is SGHAT and CDR2 is FQDESV (reference sequence). The V gene lost 3 bases and the J gene lost 2 bases, with 13 bases spanning the gap.

The chain has TRBV7-2 and TRBJ2-2; no reliable D call. Trimming stripped 1 base from V and 0 bases from J, with 9 bases between. Per the germline V gene, CDR1 is SGHTA and CDR2 is FQGNSA. The CDR3 spans 16 residues. In nucleotides, the CDR3 is TGTGCCAGCAGCTTAGAAACCTGGTCGAACACCGGGGAGCTGTTTTTT. It translates to CASSLETWSNTGELFF.

The CDR3 reads CASSLNNWASGEDGQYF. CDR3 nucleotides: TGTGCCAGCAGCTTAAATAACTGGGCTAGCGGGGAGGACGGGCAGTACTTC. The genes are TRBV13 and TRBJ2-7; 9 bases fit TRBD2. CDR3 length equals 17 residues. Germline CDR1 is PRHDT and CDR2 is FYEKMQ (reference sequence). V lost 2 bases and J lost 9; bases outside the gene matches: 17. Full variable domain (outside the CDR3, taken from reference TRBV13 and TRBJ2-7): AAGVIQSPRHLIKEKRETATLKCYPIPRHDTVYWYQQGPGQDPQFLISFYEKMQSDKGSIPDRFSAQQFSDYHSELNMSSLELGDSALYFCASSLNNWASGEDGQYFGPGTRLTVT.

This clone appeared a single time. The rearrangement links TRBV19 to TRBJ1-4, with a weak D call TRBD1 (6 bases). Germline CDR1 is LNHDA and CDR2 is SQIVND (reference sequence). The CDR3 consists of 17 residues. With 5 bases removed from V and 7 bases from J, the gap between germline ends came to 23 bases. CDR3 loop: CASSLHLTGSRGEKLFF. For the CDR3, the DNA is TGTGCCAGTAGTCTCCATTTGACAGGCTCGAGGGGTGAAAAACTGTTTTTT. Complete variable domain (other parts from reference TRBV19 and TRBJ1-4): DGGITQSPKYLFRKEGQNVTLSCEQNLNHDAMYWYRQDPGQGLRLIYYSQIVNDFQKGDIAEGYSVSREKKESFPLTVTSAQKNPTAFYLCASSLHLTGSRGEKLFFGSGTQLSVL.

The chain uses TRBV6-1 and TRBJ1-1; D is unresolved. Germline-derived CDR1 and CDR2 are MNHNS and SASEGT. V lost 9 bases to trimming and J lost 1 base, with 9 bases between them. CDR3 length: 12 amino acids. The CDR3 is CASAWGNTEAFF. CDR3 nucleotides: TGTGCCAGTGCGTGGGGGAACACTGAAGCTTTCTTT.

V gene TRBV7-2 combines with J gene TRBJ2-2; 10 positions agree with TRBD2. After removal of 4 bases from V and 1 base from J, the junction contained 3 bases not matched to a gene. The CDR3 totals 16 residues. The germline V gene encodes CDR1 SGHTA and CDR2 FQGNSA. CDR3 DNA sequence: TGTGCCAGCAGCTACCGACTAGCGGGGAACACCGGGGAGCTGTTTTTT. Translated: CASSYRLAGNTGELFF. Full variable domain (outside the CDR3, taken from reference TRBV7-2 and TRBJ2-2): GAGVSQSPSNKVTEKGKDVELRCDPISGHTALYWYRQSLGQGLEFLIYFQGNSAPDKSGLPSDRFSAERTGGSVSTLTIQRTQQEDSAVYLCASSYRLAGNTGELFFGEGSRLTVL.

This chain connects TRBV5-6 to TRBJ2-3; D might be TRBD1 or TRBD2, each matching 5 bases. The V gene lost 1 base and the J gene lost 1 base, with 13 bases spanning the gap. CDR1 is SGHDT, CDR2 YYEEEE, per germline. The CDR3 loop spans 16 amino acids. CDR3 bases: TGTGCCAGCAGCTTGCTCGGGAAAGGGGGCACAGATACGCAGTATTTT. Its translation: CASSLLGKGGTDTQYF.

The chain links TRBV5-4 to TRBJ2-7; D might be TRBD1 (5 bases). V was trimmed by 2 bases and J by 3 bases, leaving 9 bases between them. This CDR3 is 13 amino acids long. From germline, CDR1 is SGHNT and CDR2 YYREEE (reference sequence). CDR3 loop: CASSFLQGYEQYF. The CDR3 DNA is TGTGCCAGCAGCTTTTTGCAGGGCTACGAGCAGTACTTC.

The V and J genes are TRBV19 and TRBJ1-2; 9 nucleotides align to TRBD1. The CDR3 extends over 14 amino acids. The germline gives CDR1 LNHDA, CDR2 SQIVND (reference sequence). J gave up 5 bases and V 7 bases, and 8 bases lay outside the gene matches. In DNA form, the CDR3 reads TGTGCCAGTACACGAGGACAGGGGTTTTATGGCTACACCTTC. Its translation: CASTRGQGFYGYTF.

The J gene is TRBJ2-2, the V gene TRBV5-8; D is perhaps TRBD2 (5 bases). Trimming shortened V by 5 bases and J by 1 base, and 9 bases separated the two germline ends. In germline, CDR1 is SGHTS, CDR2 YDEGEE. The CDR3 contains 14 residues. The CDR3 region is CASSGLRNTGELFF. The CDR3 DNA reads as TGTGCCAGCAGTGGACTCAGGAACACCGGGGAGCTGTTTTTT.

This clone was detected once. This sequence joins TRBV9 and TRBJ2-3; D is tentatively TRBD1 or TRBD2 (5 bases each). The germline V gene encodes CDR1 SGDLS and CDR2 YYNGEE. The CDR3 totals 15 residues. V lost 0 bases to trimming and J lost 1 base, with 9 bases between them. For the CDR3, the DNA is TGTGCCAGCAGCGTAGCTTTGGGGGGCACAGATACGCAGTATTTT. It codes for CASSVALGGTDTQYF.

This clone was seen just once. The V gene is TRBV19, the J gene TRBJ2-1; 9 nucleotides align to TRBD2. Trimming took 3 bases from V and 8 from J; bases not matched to a gene: 14. The length of the CDR3 is 17 residues. Germline V gene lookup returns CDR1 LNHDA and CDR2 SQIVND (reference sequence). CDR3 sequence (DNA): TGTGCCAGTAGTATCCCTGTTTGGCGGGAGGGCCAAGATGAGCAGTTCTTC. Protein product: CASSIPVWREGQDEQFF.

This rearrangement joins TRBV6-1 to TRBJ2-2; 7 bases map to TRBD1. Germline values: CDR1 MNHNS, CDR2 SASEGT. This CDR3 is 14 amino acids long. J gave up 8 bases and V 3 bases, and 6 bases lay outside the gene matches. DNA for the CDR3: TGTGCCAGCAGTGACCTGACAGGGAAAGGGGAGCTGTTTTTT. Protein: CASSDLTGKGELFF.